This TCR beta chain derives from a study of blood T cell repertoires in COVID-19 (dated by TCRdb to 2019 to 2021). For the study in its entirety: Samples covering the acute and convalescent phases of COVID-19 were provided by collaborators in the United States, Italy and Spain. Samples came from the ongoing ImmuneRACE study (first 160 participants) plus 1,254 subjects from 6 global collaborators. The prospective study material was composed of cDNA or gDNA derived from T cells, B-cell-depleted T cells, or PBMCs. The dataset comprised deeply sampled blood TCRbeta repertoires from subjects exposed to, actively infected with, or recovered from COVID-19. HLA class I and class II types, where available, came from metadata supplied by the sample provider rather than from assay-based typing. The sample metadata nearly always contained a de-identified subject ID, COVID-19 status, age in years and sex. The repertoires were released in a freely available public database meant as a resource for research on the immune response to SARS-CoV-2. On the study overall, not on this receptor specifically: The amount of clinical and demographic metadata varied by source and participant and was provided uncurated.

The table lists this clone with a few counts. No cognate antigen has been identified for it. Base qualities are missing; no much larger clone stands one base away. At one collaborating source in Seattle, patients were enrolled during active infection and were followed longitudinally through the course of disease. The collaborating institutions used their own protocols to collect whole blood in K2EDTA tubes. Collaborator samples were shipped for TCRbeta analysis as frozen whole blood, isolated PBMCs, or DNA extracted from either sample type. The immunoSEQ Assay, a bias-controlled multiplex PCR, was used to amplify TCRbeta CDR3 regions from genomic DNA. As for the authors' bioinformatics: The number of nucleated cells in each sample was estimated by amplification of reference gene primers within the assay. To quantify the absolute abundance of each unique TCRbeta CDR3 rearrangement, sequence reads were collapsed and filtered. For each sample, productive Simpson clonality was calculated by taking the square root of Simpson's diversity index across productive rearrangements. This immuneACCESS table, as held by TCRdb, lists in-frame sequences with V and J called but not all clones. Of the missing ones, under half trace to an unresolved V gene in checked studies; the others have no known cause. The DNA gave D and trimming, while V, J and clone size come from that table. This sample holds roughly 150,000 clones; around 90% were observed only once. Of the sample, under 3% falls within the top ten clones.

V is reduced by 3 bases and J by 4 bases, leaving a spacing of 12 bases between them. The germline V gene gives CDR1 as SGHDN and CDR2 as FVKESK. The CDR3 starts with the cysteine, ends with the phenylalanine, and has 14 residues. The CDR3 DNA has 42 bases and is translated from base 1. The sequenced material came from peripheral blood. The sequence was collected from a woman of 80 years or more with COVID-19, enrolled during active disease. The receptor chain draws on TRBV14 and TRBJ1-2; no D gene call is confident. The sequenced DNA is TGTGCCAGCAGCCACTTGGGGAGGCCCTATGGCTACACCTTC. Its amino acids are CASSHLGRPYGYTF.